What follows are 2 T cell receptor beta chains derived from one specimen sequenced in a study of CD8+CD57+ T cells in acquired aplastic anemia. Genomic DNA templated the TCR beta VDJ and CDR3 profiling. TCRdb reanalysed the reads using MiXCR and keeps one entry per CDR3 protein. This table holds just over 400,000 distinct CDR3 sequences, under 80% found once. Sequenced: sorted CD4+, CD8+, or CD8+CD57+ T cells (not recorded which) from PBMCs. These receptor sequences come from a human donor in good health, serving as a control.

CDR3 protein: CASVTQYNSPLHF. In DNA, the CDR3 is TGTGCCAGCGTCACCCAATATAATTCACCCCTCCACTTT. This sequence joins TRBV5-8 and TRBJ1-6; D is unclear. The V end lost 7 bases, the J end lost 4 bases, and 9 bases lay between the germline ends. This CDR3 comprises 13 residues. Germline CDR1 is SGHTS and CDR2 is YDEGEE.

This clonotype was counted once. DNA of the CDR3: TGTGCCAGCAGCCACCAACTCGACAATGAGCAGTTCTTC. Translation gives CASSHQLDNEQFF. V usage is TRBV5-5 and J usage is TRBJ2-1, with unresolved D. Germline loops: CDR1 SGHKS, CDR2 YYEKEE (reference sequence). CDR3 length equals 13 residues. With 4 bases removed from V and 5 bases from J, the gap between germline ends came to 10 bases.